This T cell receptor beta chain was sequenced for a study of beta chain features in type 1 diabetes. Study-wide results and limits: Shortening that was moderate but significant affected the TCRB CDR3s of Type 1 diabetes patients in all four CD4+ subsets.

This clone was found a few times. The antigen remains unidentified. The investigators reverse transcribed all of the isolated RNA, so they sequenced expressed TCRB transcripts. The repertoire was sequenced with immunoSEQ multiplex PCR; TCRdb's copy has only in-frame clones and lacks some. Found here are 130,000 to 150,000 clones, about 13% of them singletons; the top ten hold 1.3%. The CDR3 has 14 amino acids. Trimming left V 6 bases short and J 2 bases short, with 13 bases between. Germline CDR1 reads SNHLY; CDR2 reads FYNNEI. The chain uses TRBV2 and TRBJ2-5, with D possibly matching TRBD2 (6 bases). Sample: central memory CD4+ T cells from blood. The receptor was isolated from a man younger than 35 with type 1 diabetes. The CDR3: CASRPGTAQETQYF. Here the CDR3 DNA reads TGTGCCAGCAGGCCCGGGACTGCGCAAGAGACCCAGTACTTC.